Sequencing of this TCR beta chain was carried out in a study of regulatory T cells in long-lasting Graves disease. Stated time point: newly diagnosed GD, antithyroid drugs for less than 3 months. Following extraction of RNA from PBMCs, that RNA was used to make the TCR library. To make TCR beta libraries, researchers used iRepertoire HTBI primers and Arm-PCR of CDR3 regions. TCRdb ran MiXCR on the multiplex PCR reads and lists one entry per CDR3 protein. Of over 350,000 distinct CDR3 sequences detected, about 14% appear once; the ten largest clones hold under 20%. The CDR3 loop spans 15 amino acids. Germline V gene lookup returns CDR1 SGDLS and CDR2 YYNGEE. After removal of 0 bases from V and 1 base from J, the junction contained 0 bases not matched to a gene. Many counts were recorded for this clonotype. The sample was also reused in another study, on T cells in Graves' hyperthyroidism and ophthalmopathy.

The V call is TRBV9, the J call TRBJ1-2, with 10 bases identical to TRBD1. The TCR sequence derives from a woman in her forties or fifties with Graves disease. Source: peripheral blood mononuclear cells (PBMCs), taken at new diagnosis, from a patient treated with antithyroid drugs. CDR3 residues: CASSVGTGGNYGYTF. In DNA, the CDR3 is TGTGCCAGCAGCGTAGGGACAGGGGGTAACTATGGCTACACCTTC.